The present T cell receptor beta chain was sequenced within a study of OX40 agonist ivuxolimab in advanced cancers. Study in general: Those enrolled were 70% to 85% male, with a mean age of roughly 60 years and ages from about 20 to 85. General study points: Relative to CD4+ cells, CD8+ T cells on average had more expanded clones.

Enrollment shut out patients with autoimmune disease history or systemic immunosuppression. The timepoints at which blood was sampled were baseline, cycle 4 day 1, and cycle 7 day 1. In its sample, this clone was seen once. Its antigen remains unknown. Assay: immunoSEQ multiplex PCR; the TCRdb copy retains only in-frame clones and omits some. This sample has under 75,000 clones; around 84% occur once, and the top ten carry about 0.72%. CDR1 and CDR2 (germline): SGDLS, YYNGEE. V lost 4 bases and J lost 6, with 16 bases in between. This CDR3 is built from 15 residues. The chain combines TRBV9 with TRBJ1-4; a weak D match, TRBD1 (5 bases). The sequence was obtained from an adult with an advanced solid tumor such as melanoma, head and neck, liver or kidney cancer. This sample comprised CD4+ or CD8+ T cells sorted from blood, obtained in a trial of the OX40 agonist ivuxolimab. The CDR3 spells CASSPGDRDHEKLFF. The CDR3 DNA reads TGTGCCAGCAGCCCCGGAGACCGGGACCATGAAAAACTGTTTTTT.